These 29 T cell receptor beta chains came from one sample sequenced in a study of T cell responses to AZD1222 COVID-19 vaccine. Data came from immunoSEQ multiplex PCR; TCRdb stores just in-frame clones and leaves some out. The table lists approximately 140,000 clones, approximately 94% of them singletons. The sequencing used peripheral blood, collected on day 0 of AZD1222 vaccination. The receptors were gathered from an adult in good health.

V and J are TRBV19 and TRBJ2-7, with TRBD2 matching over 15 bases. The CDR3 sequence is 15 residues long. In germline, CDR1 is LNHDA, CDR2 SQIVND (reference sequence). V lost 5 bases, J lost 4 bases, and 3 bases stayed unmatched. CDR3 DNA: TGTGCCAGTAGTTCAGGGACTAGCGGGAGGTACGAGCAGTACTTC. The encoded protein is CASSSGTSGRYEQYF.

This rearrangement joins TRBV5-1 to TRBJ2-3; 8 bases map to TRBD1. V was clipped by 9 bases and J by 0 bases; unmatched bases: 6. The CDR3 covers 14 residues. Germline V gene sequence: CDR1 SGHRS, CDR2 YFSETQ. The CDR3 DNA sequence: TGCGCCACCCAAGGGACAGGAAGCACAGATACGCAGTATTTT. Its translation is CATQGTGSTDTQYF.

This chain joins TRBV11-2 and TRBJ2-7; no firm D call. CDR1 SGHAT and CDR2 FQNNGV come from the germline V gene. Trimming pared 5 bases from V and 9 bases from J, leaving 17 bases between. This CDR3 has 13 amino acids. The CDR3 spells CASSKNEPPGQYF. In DNA form, the CDR3 reads TGTGCCAGCAGCAAAAATGAACCCCCCGGGCAGTACTTC.

This chain connects TRBV19 to TRBJ1-1, with 7 bases lining up with TRBD1. This CDR3 is built from 13 residues. Trimming took 3 bases from V and 5 from J; bases not matched to a gene: 3. From germline, CDR1 is LNHDA and CDR2 SQIVND (reference sequence). The CDR3 sequence: CASSIEQGTEAFF. In DNA, the CDR3 is TGTGCCAGTAGTATCGAACAGGGGACTGAAGCTTTCTTT.

The V call is TRBV3-1 (or the pseudogene TRBV3-2), the J call TRBJ1-1, with D unresolved. The germline CDR1 and CDR2 sequences are LGHDT and YNNKEL (reference sequence). The CDR3 runs to 12 residues. V was cut by 4 bases and J by 3 bases, with 6 bases left in between. This CDR3 reads CASSRVDTEAFF. The CDR3 bases are TGTGCCAGCAGCCGGGTGGACACTGAAGCTTTCTTT.

The V and J genes are TRBV9 and TRBJ1-3; D ambiguous. This CDR3 spans 11 amino acids. Trimming stripped 3 bases from V and 14 bases from J, with 12 bases between. CDR1 SGDLS and CDR2 YYNGEE come from the germline V gene. The CDR3 loop reads CASSGTGPVYF. The CDR3 DNA is TGTGCCAGCAGCGGTACCGGGCCCGTATATTTT.

V usage is TRBV15 and J usage is TRBJ2-7, with D maybe TRBD2 (6 bases). V was trimmed by 4 bases and J by 0 bases, leaving 13 bases between them. The CDR3 runs 15 residues. Germline lookup yields CDR1 LNHNV and CDR2 YYDKDF (reference sequence). Here the CDR3 reads CATSKLGRSSYEQYF. DNA for the CDR3: TGTGCCACCAGCAAACTGGGGAGGAGCTCCTACGAGCAGTACTTC.

The J gene is TRBJ1-2, the V gene TRBV7-2; D is unresolved. CDR3 length: 14 residues. The germline V gene encodes CDR1 SGHTA and CDR2 FQGNSA. V shed 5 bases and J shed 6 bases, with 16 bases lying between them. CDR3 sequence: CASSESGTIHGYTF. The CDR3 DNA reads as TGTGCCAGCAGCGAATCGGGAACAATCCATGGCTACACCTTC. Looking up the rest from reference TRBV7-2 and TRBJ1-2 gives the full variable domain: GAGVSQSPSNKVTEKGKDVELRCDPISGHTALYWYRQSLGQGLEFLIYFQGNSAPDKSGLPSDRFSAERTGGSVSTLTIQRTQQEDSAVYLCASSESGTIHGYTFGSGTRLTVV.

This clone was picked up one time. This chain connects TRBV2 to TRBJ1-1; 7 bases line up with TRBD1. V trimming: 3 bases; J trimming: 11 bases; junction bases outside the gene matches: 6. CDR3 length: 12 amino acids. Germline CDR1 is SNHLY and CDR2 is FYNNEI. In nucleotides, the CDR3 is TGTGCCAGCAGTGACCCGACAGGGAGGGCTTTCTTT. This translates into CASSDPTGRAFF.

The genes are TRBV9 and TRBJ1-2; tentative D call: TRBD1 (5 bases). Trimming took off 4 bases at V and 5 bases at J, with 15 bases between the two ends. Germline CDR1 SGDLS, CDR2 YYNGEE. CDR3 length: 14 residues. The CDR3 region has the DNA TGTGCCAGCAGCCAATCTCAGGGAATTTATGGCTACACCTTC. Translated, it gives CASSQSQGIYGYTF. Full variable domain (rest looked up from reference TRBV9 and TRBJ1-2): DSGVTQTPKHLITATGQRVTLRCSPRSGDLSVYWYQQSLDQGLQFLIQYYNGEERAKGNILERFSAQQFPDLHSELNLSSLELGDSALYFCASSQSQGIYGYTFGSGTRLTVV.

This clone has just one count. One junction end disagrees with the germline gene, perhaps due to a read error. The chain uses TRBV7-7 and TRBJ2-2, with D maybe TRBD2 (6 bases). CDR1 SSHAT and CDR2 FNYEAQ come from the germline V gene (reference sequence). This CDR3 region has 15 residues. The CDR3 DNA is TGTGCTAGCAGCTCCGGGACTTGGAACACCGGGGAGCTGTTTTTT. Its protein product is CASSSGTWNTGELFF. Filled out from reference TRBV7-7 and TRBJ2-2, the complete variable domain reads GAGVSQSPRYKVTKRGQDVTLRCDPISSHATLYWYQQALGQGPEFLTYFNYEAQPDKSGLPSDRFSAERPEGSISTLTIQRTEQRDSAMYRCASSSGTWNTGELFFGEGSRLTVL.

This sequence joins TRBV13 and TRBJ1-5, with D unclear. The ends were cut back, 2 bases at V and 9 bases at J, with 8 bases in the middle. The CDR3 covers 12 residues. Germline V lookup: CDR1 PRHDT, CDR2 FYEKMQ (reference sequence). CDR3 loop: CASSLFGGPQHF. DNA for the CDR3: TGTGCCAGCAGCTTATTCGGTGGGCCCCAGCATTTT.

This clone turned up a few times. The chain joins TRBV19 to TRBJ1-2, with 7 bases that match TRBD1. Germline V gene sequence: CDR1 LNHDA, CDR2 SQIVND (reference sequence). J lost 4 bases, V lost 4 bases, and 6 bases had no gene match. The CDR3 extends over 14 amino acids. In DNA form, the CDR3 reads TGTGCCAGTAGTAAGGAGGGGGCAATCTATGGCTACACCTTC. It yields the protein CASSKEGAIYGYTF.

The J gene is TRBJ2-4, the V gene TRBV18; D gene uncertain. The CDR3 loop spans 16 amino acids. Germline CDR1 reads KGHSH; CDR2 reads LQKENI. Trimming cost V 3 bases and J 0 bases, with 12 bases left between them. In DNA form, the CDR3 reads TGTGCCAGCTCACCCTCAGGATCCCTAGCCAAAAACATTCAGTACTTC. Translating it yields CASSPSGSLAKNIQYF.

This clone was observed a single time. This chain joins TRBV12-3 or TRBV12-4 and TRBJ2-7, with D possibly being TRBD1 or TRBD2 (5 bases each). With 6 bases removed from V and 5 bases from J, the gap between germline ends came to 11 bases. The CDR3 runs to 12 residues. This CDR3 reads CASRGASNEQYF. The CDR3 DNA is TGTGCCAGCAGAGGGGCTAGCAACGAGCAGTACTTC.

The CDR3 DNA is TGTGCCACCAGTGCCCGGGACAGTAATAGGAACACTGAAGCTTTCTTT. It yields the protein CATSARDSNRNTEAFF. The chain recombines TRBV24-1 with TRBJ1-1, with TRBD1 matching 7 bases. J gave up 1 base and V 5 bases, and 9 bases lay outside the gene matches. CDR1 is KGHDR, CDR2 SFDVKD, per germline. The CDR3 consists of 16 residues.

This clone appeared once. The chain couples TRBV6-1 to TRBJ1-5, with D perhaps TRBD1 (5 bases). Germline V gene lookup returns CDR1 MNHNS and CDR2 SASEGT. The CDR3 is 16 amino acids. V lost 0 bases and J 4 bases, leaving 13 bases between the germline ends. The CDR3 loop is CASSEALGGRNQPQHF. Written as DNA, the CDR3 is TGTGCCAGCAGTGAAGCCTTGGGGGGGAGGAATCAGCCCCAGCATTTT.

V gene TRBV7-9 combines with J gene TRBJ1-2; tentatively, D is TRBD1 (6 bases). The germline V gene encodes CDR1 SEHNR and CDR2 FQNEAQ (reference sequence). This CDR3 is built from 13 residues. V gave up 11 bases and J gave up 1 base, with 14 bases separating them. In nucleotides, the CDR3 is TGTGCCGGAGGGGGACCTGATAACTATGGCTACACCTTC. Encoded protein: CAGGGPDNYGYTF. Full variable domain (outside the CDR3, taken from reference TRBV7-9 and TRBJ1-2): DTGVSQNPRHKITKRGQNVTFRCDPISEHNRLYWYRQTLGQGPEFLTYFQNEAQLEKSRLLSDRFSAERPKGSFSTLEIQRTEQGDSAMYLCAGGGPDNYGYTFGSGTRLTVV.

This chain links TRBV12-3 or TRBV12-4 with TRBJ2-5; possibly TRBD1 or TRBD2 for D (5 bases each). The CDR3 sequence is 13 residues long. V was pared by 5 bases and J by 7 bases, with 14 bases between. In DNA, the CDR3 is TGTGCCAGCAGTCCCCGACGGGGCCGGACCCAGTACTTC. Amino acids: CASSPRRGRTQYF.

This chain joins TRBV11-2 and TRBJ1-2; D not resolved. Germline V lookup: CDR1 SGHAT, CDR2 FQNNGV. Trimming took 1 base from V and 8 from J, leaving 14 bases between them. The CDR3 is made up of 14 amino acids. This CDR3 reads CASSLGGLGFGYTF. CDR3 in DNA: TGTGCCAGCAGCTTAGGGGGTTTGGGTTTCGGCTACACCTTC.

The chain employs TRBV5-1 and TRBJ2-2; D not certain. Per germline, CDR1 SGHRS and CDR2 YFSETQ. V dropped 3 bases and J dropped 2 bases, with 14 bases sitting between them. This CDR3 is built from 16 residues. CDR3 protein: CASSSGVSPNTGELFF. DNA of the CDR3: TGCGCCAGCAGCTCTGGTGTCTCTCCTAACACCGGGGAGCTGTTTTTT.

The chain carries TRBV30 and TRBJ2-3; D is unresolved. Trimming took off 2 bases at V and 0 bases at J, with 0 bases between the two ends. The germline gives CDR1 GTSNPN, CDR2 SVGIG (reference sequence). This CDR3 has 11 amino acids. The CDR3 DNA reads TGTGCCTGGAGTAGCACAGATACGCAGTATTTT. This encodes CAWSSTDTQYF.

The chain couples TRBV9 to TRBJ2-7; D is possibly TRBD1 (7 bases). The CDR3 sequence is 16 residues long. Germline lookup yields CDR1 SGDLS and CDR2 YYNGEE. Trimming left V 3 bases short and J 6 bases short, with 22 bases between. The CDR3 DNA is TGTGCCAGCAGCGAAAACCGGGACAGCGGGTTCTCCGAGCAGTACTTC. It yields the protein CASSENRDSGFSEQYF.

This clone was seen a few times. V and J are TRBV2 and TRBJ1-2; the D is unclear. The CDR3 has 13 residues. Between the trimmed V and J ends, which lost 8 bases and 5 bases, there was a span of 15 bases. CDR1 SNHLY and CDR2 FYNNEI come from the germline V gene. The CDR3 DNA reads as TGTGCCAGCGGAGCAGTATTTGGGTATGGCTACACCTTC. Amino acid sequence: CASGAVFGYGYTF.

The rearrangement joins TRBV6-2 or TRBV6-3 to TRBJ2-5; 7 bases are a match to TRBD2. Per germline, CDR1 MNHEY and CDR2 SVGEGT. The CDR3 spans 17 residues. The V segment lost 0 bases and the J segment 6 bases; nucleotides outside the gene matches: 13. The CDR3 protein is CASSYSTLAASRKTQYF. CDR3 bases: TGTGCCAGCAGTTACTCTACGCTAGCGGCGTCTAGAAAGACCCAGTACTTC.

This chain joins TRBV5-8 and TRBJ2-7; D gene unclear. Per the germline V gene, CDR1 is SGHTS and CDR2 is YDEGEE. Trimming cost V 10 bases and J 2 bases, with 16 bases left between them. The CDR3 covers 13 residues. The CDR3 sequence: CAQTPRCAYEQYF. CDR3 DNA sequence: TGTGCCCAAACCCCCAGGTGTGCCTACGAGCAGTACTTC.

This chain links TRBV3-1 (or the pseudogene TRBV3-2) with TRBJ1-2, with 9 bases identical to TRBD1. After removal of 4 bases from V and 2 bases from J, the junction contained 5 bases not matched to a gene. The CDR3 is 15 amino acids. The germline gives CDR1 LGHDT, CDR2 YNNKEL (reference sequence). CDR3 DNA sequence: TGTGCCAGCAGCCGCCGGACAGGGGAGAACTATGGCTACACCTTC. As protein: CASSRRTGENYGYTF.

This chain joins TRBV10-3 and TRBJ2-1, with TRBD2 identical over 12 bases. The CDR3 is 15 residues long. Trimming cost V 2 bases and J 7 bases; bases outside gene matches: 3. Germline CDR1 and CDR2: ENHRY and SYGVKD. The CDR3 DNA reads TGTGCCATCAGTGAGCTAGCGGGAGGGCAGAATGAGCAGTTCTTC. It codes for CAISELAGGQNEQFF.

This clone was counted only a few times. The genes are TRBV7-8 and TRBJ1-2; no definite D call. CDR1 SGHVS and CDR2 FQNEAQ come from the germline V gene. V was shortened by 5 bases and J by 1 base, with 11 bases between the two germline ends. The CDR3 is 14 amino acids. CDR3 sequence (DNA): TGTGCCAGCAGCCTTCAGAGGGTTAACTATGGCTACACCTTC. Residues: CASSLQRVNYGYTF. The whole variable domain, filled in from reference TRBV7-8 and TRBJ1-2, reads GAGVSQSPRYKVAKRGQDVALRCDPISGHVSLFWYQQALGQGPEFLTYFQNEAQLDKSGLPSDRFFAERPEGSVSTLKIQRTQQEDSAVYLCASSLQRVNYGYTFGSGTRLTVV.